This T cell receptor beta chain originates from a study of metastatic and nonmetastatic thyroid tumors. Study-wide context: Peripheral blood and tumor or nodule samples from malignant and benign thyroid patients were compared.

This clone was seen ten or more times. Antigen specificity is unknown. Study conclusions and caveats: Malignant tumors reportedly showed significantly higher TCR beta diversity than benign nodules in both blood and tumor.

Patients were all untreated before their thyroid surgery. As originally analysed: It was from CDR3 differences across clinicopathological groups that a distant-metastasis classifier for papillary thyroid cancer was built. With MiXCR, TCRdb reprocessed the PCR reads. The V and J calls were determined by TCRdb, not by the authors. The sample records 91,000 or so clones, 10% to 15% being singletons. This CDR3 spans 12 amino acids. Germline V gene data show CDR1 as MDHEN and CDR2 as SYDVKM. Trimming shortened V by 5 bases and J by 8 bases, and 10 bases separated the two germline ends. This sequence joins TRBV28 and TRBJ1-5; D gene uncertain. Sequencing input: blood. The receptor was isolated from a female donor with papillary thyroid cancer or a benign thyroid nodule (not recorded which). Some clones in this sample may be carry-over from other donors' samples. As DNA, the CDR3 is TGTGCCAGCAGTCTTGAAGTAAAGCCCCAGCATTTT. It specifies CASSLEVKPQHF.